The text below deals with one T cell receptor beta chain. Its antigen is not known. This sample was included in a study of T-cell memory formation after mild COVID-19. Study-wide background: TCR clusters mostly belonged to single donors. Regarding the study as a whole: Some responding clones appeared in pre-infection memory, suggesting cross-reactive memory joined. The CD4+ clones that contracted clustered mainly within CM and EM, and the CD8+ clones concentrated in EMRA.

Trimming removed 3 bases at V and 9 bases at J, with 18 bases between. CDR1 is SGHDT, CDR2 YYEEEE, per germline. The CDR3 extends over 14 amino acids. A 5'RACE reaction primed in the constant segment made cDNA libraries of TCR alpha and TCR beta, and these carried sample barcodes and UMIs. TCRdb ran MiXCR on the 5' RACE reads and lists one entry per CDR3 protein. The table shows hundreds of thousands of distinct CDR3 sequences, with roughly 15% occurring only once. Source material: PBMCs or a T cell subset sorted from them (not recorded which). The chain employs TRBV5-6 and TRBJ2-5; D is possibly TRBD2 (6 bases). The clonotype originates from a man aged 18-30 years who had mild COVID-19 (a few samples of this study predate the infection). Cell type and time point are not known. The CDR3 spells CASSSWDSLHPQYF. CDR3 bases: TGTGCCAGCAGCTCTTGGGACTCCCTCCATCCCCAGTACTTC.